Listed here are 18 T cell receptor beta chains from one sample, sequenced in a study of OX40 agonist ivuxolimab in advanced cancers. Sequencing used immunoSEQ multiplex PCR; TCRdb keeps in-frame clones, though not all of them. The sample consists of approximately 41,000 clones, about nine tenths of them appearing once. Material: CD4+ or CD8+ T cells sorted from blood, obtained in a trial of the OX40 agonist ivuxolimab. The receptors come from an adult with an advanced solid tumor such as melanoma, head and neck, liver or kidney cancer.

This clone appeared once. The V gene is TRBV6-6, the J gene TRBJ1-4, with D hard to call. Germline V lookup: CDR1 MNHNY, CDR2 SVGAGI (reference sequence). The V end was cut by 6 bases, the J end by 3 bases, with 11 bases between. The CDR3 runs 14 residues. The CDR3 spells CASSPLAANEKLFF. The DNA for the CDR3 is TGTGCCAGCAGCCCCCTTGCGGCTAATGAAAAACTGTTTTTT.

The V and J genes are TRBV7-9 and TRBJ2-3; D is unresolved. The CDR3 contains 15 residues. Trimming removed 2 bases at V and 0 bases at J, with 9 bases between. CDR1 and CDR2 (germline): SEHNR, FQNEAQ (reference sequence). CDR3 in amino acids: CASSLLVDSTDTQYF. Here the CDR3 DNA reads TGTGCCAGCAGCTTACTAGTAGATAGCACAGATACGCAGTATTTT.

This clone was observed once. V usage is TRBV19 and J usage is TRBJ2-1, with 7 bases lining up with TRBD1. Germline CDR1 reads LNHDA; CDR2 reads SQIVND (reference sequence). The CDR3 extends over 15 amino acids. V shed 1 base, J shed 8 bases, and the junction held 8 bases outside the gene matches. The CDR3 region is CASSIVAGGGDEQFF. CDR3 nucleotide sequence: TGTGCCAGTAGTATAGTGGCAGGGGGTGGGGATGAGCAGTTCTTC.

The CDR3 DNA sequence: TGTGCCAGCAGCTTGGGACTAGCGGGGGGGCCCTCTGGGGCCAACGTCCTGACTTTC. Protein sequence: CASSLGLAGGPSGANVLTF. V is TRBV7-6 and J is TRBJ2-6; TRBD2 matches 16 bases. From germline, CDR1 is SGHVS and CDR2 FNYEAQ. The CDR3 is 19 residues long. V trimming: 3 bases; J trimming: 0 bases; junction bases outside the gene matches: 2.

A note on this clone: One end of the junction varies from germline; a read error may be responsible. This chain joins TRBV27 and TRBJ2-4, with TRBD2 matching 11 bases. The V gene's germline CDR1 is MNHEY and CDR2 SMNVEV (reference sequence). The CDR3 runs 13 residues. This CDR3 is CASRLAGAFALDF. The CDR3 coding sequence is TGTGCCAGCAGACTAGCGGGGGCCTTTGCCCTCGACTTC.

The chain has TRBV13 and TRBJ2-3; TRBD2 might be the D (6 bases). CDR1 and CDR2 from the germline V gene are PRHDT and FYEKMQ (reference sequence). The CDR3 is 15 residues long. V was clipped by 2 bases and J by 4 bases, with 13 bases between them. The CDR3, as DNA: TGTGCCAGCAGCTTACGGGGGTCTCTTTCAGATACGCAGTATTTT. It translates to CASSLRGSLSDTQYF.

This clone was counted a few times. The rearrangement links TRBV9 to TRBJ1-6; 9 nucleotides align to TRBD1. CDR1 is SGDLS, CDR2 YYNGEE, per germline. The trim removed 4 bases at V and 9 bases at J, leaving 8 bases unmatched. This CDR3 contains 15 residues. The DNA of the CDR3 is TGTGCCAGCAGCTTCCGGACAGGGGTCATTTCACCCCTCCACTTT. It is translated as CASSFRTGVISPLHF.

The CDR3, as DNA: TGCGCCAGCAGCCAAGATTTATTAGAAAAACTGTTTTTT. Its translation is CASSQDLLEKLFF. The chain couples TRBV4-3 to TRBJ1-4; D gene unclear. This CDR3 region has 13 residues. CDR1 is LGHNA and CDR2 is YSLEER in the germline V gene. Between the trimmed V and J ends, which lost 0 bases and 8 bases, there was a span of 7 bases.

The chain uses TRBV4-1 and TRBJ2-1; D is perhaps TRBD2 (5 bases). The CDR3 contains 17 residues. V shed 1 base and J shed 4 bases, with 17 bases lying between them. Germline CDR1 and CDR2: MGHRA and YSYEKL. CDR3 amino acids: CASSQVSSLPAYNEQFF. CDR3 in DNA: TGCGCCAGCAGCCAAGTGTCTAGCCTCCCCGCATACAATGAGCAGTTCTTC.

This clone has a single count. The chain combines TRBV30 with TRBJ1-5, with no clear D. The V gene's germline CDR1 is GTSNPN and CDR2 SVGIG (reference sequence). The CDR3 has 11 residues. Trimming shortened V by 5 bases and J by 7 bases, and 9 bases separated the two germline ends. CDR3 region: CAWGSGQPQHF. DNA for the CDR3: TGTGCCTGGGGATCCGGACAGCCCCAGCATTTT.

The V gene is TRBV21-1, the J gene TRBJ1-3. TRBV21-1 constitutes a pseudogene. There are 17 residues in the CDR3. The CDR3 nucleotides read TGTGCCAGCAGCACTCCTCCGGGGGCGAGCTCTGGAAACACCATATATTTT. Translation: CASSTPPGASSGNTIYF.

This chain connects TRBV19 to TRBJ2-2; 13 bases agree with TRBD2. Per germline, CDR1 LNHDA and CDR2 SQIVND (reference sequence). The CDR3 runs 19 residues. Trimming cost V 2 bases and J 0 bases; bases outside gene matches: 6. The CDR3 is CASSILLAGGLANTGELFF. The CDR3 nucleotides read TGTGCCAGTAGTATACTACTAGCGGGGGGGCTTGCGAACACCGGGGAGCTGTTTTTT.

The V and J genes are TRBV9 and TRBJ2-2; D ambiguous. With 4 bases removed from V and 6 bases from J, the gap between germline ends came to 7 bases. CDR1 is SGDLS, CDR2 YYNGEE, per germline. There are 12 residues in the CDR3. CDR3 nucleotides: TGTGCCAGCAGCACCCGTTCCGGGGAGCTGTTTTTT. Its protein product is CASSTRSGELFF.

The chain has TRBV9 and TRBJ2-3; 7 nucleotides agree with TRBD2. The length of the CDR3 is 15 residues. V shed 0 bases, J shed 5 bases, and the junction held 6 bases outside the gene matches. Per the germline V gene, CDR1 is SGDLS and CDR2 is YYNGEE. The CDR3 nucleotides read TGTGCCAGCAGCGTAGGATCACTAGCGTTAGATACGCAGTATTTT. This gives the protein CASSVGSLALDTQYF.

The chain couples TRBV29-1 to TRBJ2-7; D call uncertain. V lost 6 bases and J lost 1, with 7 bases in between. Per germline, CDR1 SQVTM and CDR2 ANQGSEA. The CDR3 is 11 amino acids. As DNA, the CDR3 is TGCAGCGTCGGAGAGTCCTACGAGCAGTACTTC. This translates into CSVGESYEQYF.

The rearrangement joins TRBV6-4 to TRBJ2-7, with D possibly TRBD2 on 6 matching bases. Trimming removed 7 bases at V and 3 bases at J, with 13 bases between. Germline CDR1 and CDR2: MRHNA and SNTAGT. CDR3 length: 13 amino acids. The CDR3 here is CASMRDGHYEQYF. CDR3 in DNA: TGTGCCAGCATGCGGGACGGACACTACGAGCAGTACTTC.

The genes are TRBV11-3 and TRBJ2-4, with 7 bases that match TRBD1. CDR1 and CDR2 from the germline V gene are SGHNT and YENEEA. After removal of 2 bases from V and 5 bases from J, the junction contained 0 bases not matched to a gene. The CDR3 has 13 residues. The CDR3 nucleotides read TGTGCCAGCAGCTTAACAGGGGAAAACATTCAGTACTTC. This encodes CASSLTGENIQYF.

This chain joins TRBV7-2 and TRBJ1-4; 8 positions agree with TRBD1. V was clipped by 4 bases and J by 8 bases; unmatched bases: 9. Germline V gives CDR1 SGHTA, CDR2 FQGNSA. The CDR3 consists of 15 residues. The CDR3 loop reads CASSSPDRGEEKLFF. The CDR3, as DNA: TGTGCCAGCAGCTCCCCCGACAGGGGCGAGGAAAAACTGTTTTTT.